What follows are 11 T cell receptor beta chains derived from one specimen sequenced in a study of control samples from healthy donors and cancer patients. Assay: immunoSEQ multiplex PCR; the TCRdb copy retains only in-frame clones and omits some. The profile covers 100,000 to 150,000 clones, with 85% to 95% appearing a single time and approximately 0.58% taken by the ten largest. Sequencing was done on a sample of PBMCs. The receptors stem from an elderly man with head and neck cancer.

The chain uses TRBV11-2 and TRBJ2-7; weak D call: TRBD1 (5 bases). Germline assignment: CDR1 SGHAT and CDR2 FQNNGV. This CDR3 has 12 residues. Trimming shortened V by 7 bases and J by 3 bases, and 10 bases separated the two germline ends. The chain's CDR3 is CASKLQGYEQYF. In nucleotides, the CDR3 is TGTGCCAGCAAGCTTCAGGGCTACGAGCAGTACTTC.

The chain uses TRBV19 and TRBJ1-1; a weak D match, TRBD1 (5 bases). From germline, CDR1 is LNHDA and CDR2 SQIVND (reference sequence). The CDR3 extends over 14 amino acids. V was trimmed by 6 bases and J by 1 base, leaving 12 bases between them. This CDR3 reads CASRMGGWNTEAFF. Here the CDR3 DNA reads TGTGCCAGTAGGATGGGGGGATGGAACACTGAAGCTTTCTTT.

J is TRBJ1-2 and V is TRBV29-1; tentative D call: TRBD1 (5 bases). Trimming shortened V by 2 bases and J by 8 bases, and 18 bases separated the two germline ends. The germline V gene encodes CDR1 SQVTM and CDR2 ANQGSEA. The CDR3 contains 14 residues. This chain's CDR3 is CSVERVGTMGGYTF. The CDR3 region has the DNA TGCAGCGTTGAACGGGTTGGGACCATGGGGGGCTACACCTTC.

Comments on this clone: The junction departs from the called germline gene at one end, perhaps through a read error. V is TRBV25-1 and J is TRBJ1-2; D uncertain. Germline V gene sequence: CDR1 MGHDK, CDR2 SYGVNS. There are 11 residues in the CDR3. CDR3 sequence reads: CASSGLKGWGF. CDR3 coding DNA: TGTGCCAGCAGTGGGCTCAAGGGTTGGGGATTC.

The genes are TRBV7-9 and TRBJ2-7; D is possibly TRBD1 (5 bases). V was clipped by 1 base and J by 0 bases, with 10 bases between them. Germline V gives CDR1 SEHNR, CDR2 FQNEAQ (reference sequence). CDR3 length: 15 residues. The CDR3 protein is CASSLDDSYSYEQYF. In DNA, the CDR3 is TGTGCCAGCAGCTTAGACGACAGCTACTCCTACGAGCAGTACTTC.

CDR3 sequence reads: CASRPPGGENSPLHF. The CDR3 nucleotides are TGTGCCAGCAGACCCCCAGGGGGCGAGAATTCACCCCTCCACTTT. V is TRBV6-5 and J is TRBJ1-6; 8 bases map to TRBD1. Germline assignment: CDR1 MNHEY and CDR2 SVGAGI. CDR3 length: 15 amino acids. With 6 bases clipped from V and 7 bases from J, the junction kept 8 bases outside the gene matches.

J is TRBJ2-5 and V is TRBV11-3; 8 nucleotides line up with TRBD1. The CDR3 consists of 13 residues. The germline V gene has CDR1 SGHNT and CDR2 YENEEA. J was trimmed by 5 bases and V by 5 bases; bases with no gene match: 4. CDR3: CASSGRTGETQYF. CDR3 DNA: TGTGCCAGCAGCGGGCGGACAGGGGAGACCCAGTACTTC.

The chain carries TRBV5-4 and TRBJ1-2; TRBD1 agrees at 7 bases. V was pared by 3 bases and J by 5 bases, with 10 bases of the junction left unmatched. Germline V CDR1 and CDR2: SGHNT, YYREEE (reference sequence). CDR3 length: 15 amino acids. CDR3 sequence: CASSSERQGWYGYTF. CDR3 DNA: TGTGCCAGCAGCTCCGAAAGACAGGGTTGGTATGGCTACACCTTC.

The CDR3 spells CASIGGWRETQYF. The CDR3 nucleotides read TGTGCCAGCATTGGGGGGTGGCGAGAGACCCAGTACTTC. The chain couples TRBV6-5 to TRBJ2-5; D perhaps matches TRBD2 (6 bases). V lost 7 bases and J lost 4, with 13 bases in between. The length of the CDR3 is 13 residues. Germline CDR1 reads MNHEY; CDR2 reads SVGAGI.

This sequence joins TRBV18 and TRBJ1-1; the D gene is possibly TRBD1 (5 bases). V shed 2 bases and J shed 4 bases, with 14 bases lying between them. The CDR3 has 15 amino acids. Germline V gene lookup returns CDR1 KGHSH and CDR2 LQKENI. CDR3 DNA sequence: TGTGCCAGCTCACCAGGGTCCCAGGGAGGCACTGAAGCTTTCTTT. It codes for CASSPGSQGGTEAFF.

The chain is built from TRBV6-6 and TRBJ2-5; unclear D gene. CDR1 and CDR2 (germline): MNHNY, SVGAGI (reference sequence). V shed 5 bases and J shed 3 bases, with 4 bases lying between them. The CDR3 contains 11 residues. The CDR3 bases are TGTGCCAGCAGTCCAAAAGAGACCCAGTACTTC. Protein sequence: CASSPKETQYF.